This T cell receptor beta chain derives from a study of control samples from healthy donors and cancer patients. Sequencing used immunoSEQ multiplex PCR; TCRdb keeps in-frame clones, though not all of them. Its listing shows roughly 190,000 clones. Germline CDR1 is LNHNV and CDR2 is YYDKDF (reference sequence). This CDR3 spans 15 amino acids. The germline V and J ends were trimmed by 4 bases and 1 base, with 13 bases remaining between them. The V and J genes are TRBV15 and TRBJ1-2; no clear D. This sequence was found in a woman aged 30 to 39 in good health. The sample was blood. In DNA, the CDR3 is TGTGCCACCAGCATCGACCCCTCTCTTAACTATGGCTACACCTTC. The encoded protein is CATSIDPSLNYGYTF.